This paragraph reports one TCR beta chain. Its antigen is currently unknown. CDR3 length: 14 amino acids. From germline, CDR1 is MNHNS and CDR2 SASEGT. Trimming shortened V by 0 bases and J by 5 bases, and 10 bases separated the two germline ends. The data derive from a study of cytomegalovirus exposure and HLA in healthy donors. Study-level points and caveats: CMV serostatus alone was available as immune exposure information. TCR sequences were mostly rare, though some public TCRs occurred in many donors. Prediction of most subjects' HLA-A and HLA-B alleles by TCR beta sequences was reportedly accurate.

PCR primers comprised 60 Vbeta and 13 Jbeta primers. Some clones are missing from TCRdb's copy, which holds only in-frame ones; the method was immunoSEQ multiplex PCR. This repertoire shows tens of thousands of clones, roughly 77% found once; its top ten account for under 30%. Sequencing was carried out using PBMCs. The rearrangement joins TRBV6-1 to TRBJ1-2, with TRBD1 as a possible D gene (6 bases). The clonotype originates from a middle-aged woman in good health and CMV-seropositive. The CDR3 nucleotides are TGTGCCAGCAGTGAAGCCAGGGGTCGGTATGGCTACACCTTC. Protein: CASSEARGRYGYTF.